The entry that follows covers one T cell receptor beta chain sequence. This clone occurred a few times. This clone's antigen is unknown. No much larger clonotype is one base removed from it; base qualities were not supplied. The sample originates from a study of cytomegalovirus exposure and HLA in healthy donors (dated by TCRdb to about 2017). Notes on the research overall: In an earlier analysis of 450 to 750 of the donors, 276 Gb of sequence data and 95 million to 130 million unique TCR beta sequences from 180 million or so T cells were reported. An early release covering about 600 HLA-typed donors comprised about 310 gigabases of sequencing data and approximately 85 million unique TCR sequences. Of the roughly 400 genotyped donors, about 80% fell in the genetic ancestry cluster associated with self-reported Caucasian donors. The study was designed to test whether signatures of past pathogen exposure could be identified by cataloging public T cell receptors. The study used immunosequencing to profile the T cell repertoires of approximately 650 subjects and linked those repertoires to cytomegalovirus serostatus. In addition to the first cohort of hundreds of subjects, a separate validation cohort of about 120 different subjects was used. To predict cytomegalovirus infection status, the study combined high-throughput TCR immunosequencing, statistical association of individual TCRs with disease status, and machine learning. A later analysis re-examined previously published TCR beta repertoires from 600 to 700 donors and added high-resolution HLA genotyping to investigate patterns of TCR occurrence. Rather than using new phenotypic data, the later analysis identified candidate immune exposures from TCR beta sequences and from how often those sequences occurred across donors. An earlier analysis of 587 of the donors applied high-throughput TCR beta sequencing to assess whether each TCR beta V gene segment acted as functional or pseudogenic. Donor age, sex, ethnicity and CMV serostatus were compiled alongside the repertoire data. A later genetic analysis took genome-wide SNP genotypes for 398 of the 666 donors and used that subset as a discovery cohort. All discovery cohort repertoires had been generated using a single sequencing platform. HLA typing included class I and class II loci at four-digit resolution. Typing coverage varied by locus: roughly 629-640 donors for A, B, C, DRB1 and DQB1; 522 for DQA1; more than 600 for DPA1; 450 to 480 for DPB1. Because of strong linkage in the cohort, roughly five DR-DQ haplotypes were treated as single units for association and clustering. Among around 400 genotyped donors of the cohort, an average of about 240,000 unique TCR beta nucleotide sequences were sequenced per donor, roughly 20% of them non-productive. Results the study describes overall, beyond this receptor: When HLA alleles, especially DR and DQ, strongly co-occurred, TCR associations were difficult to assign to individual alleles. Correlated functional status among segregating V segments might be attributable to linkage disequilibrium, but an unknown experimental factor could not be ruled out. The presence/absence analyses assumed that sequencing depth was roughly uniform across donors, and that assumption may not be true. The authors suggested that the approach could potentially be extended to other disease states and immunological phenotypes. Compared with equally common non-associated chains, HLA-associated TCR beta chains in a later analysis were more clonally expanded and had lower generation probabilities. A later genetic analysis associated a missense DCLRE1C variant with V-gene and J-gene trimming of TCR beta chains, and an independent cohort replicated the association. The study listed 150 to 200 TCR beta chains as associated with cytomegalovirus. For the cohort, immune exposure information was limited to CMV serostatus. The sequencing pipeline was judged likely to have produced a cluster of highly shared sequence variants as a technical artifact. This cohort had only TCR beta chains sequenced, and the lack of alpha or paired-chain data limited which features could be detected. Specific HLA alleles were associated with more than 15,000 TCR beta sequences at a false discovery rate of 0.05 in a later analysis. Three of the identified cytomegalovirus-associated TCR beta chains were confirmed in vitro to be specific for cytomegalovirus antigens. A later analysis reported that several top co-occurrence clusters appeared linked to parvovirus B19, influenza, CMV and Epstein-Barr virus. HLA typing was unavailable for some donors at each locus, so association tests used only the typed subset. Some IMGT-functional V segments, including TRBV6-2 and TRBV6-3, could not be told apart with the 87-base-pair reads, so those segments were excluded. A later analysis found that TCR association rates varied across HLA loci, with DRB1 alleles showing the most associated TCRs and HLA-C alleles the fewest. According to a later analysis, most CMV-associated TCR beta chains appeared to be HLA-restricted, and the HLA associations seemed to be driven largely by CMV exposure. Because counts were too low, 15 or so rarely observed V segments, including chromosome 9 orphons, were excluded from the earlier analysis of under 650 of the donors. Most TCR sequences were seen in very few donors, while some public TCRs were found in many individuals. In both the original and validation cohorts, the classifier was reported to diagnose cytomegalovirus status with high specificity and sensitivity. A further reported finding was that TCR beta sequences accurately predicted the HLA-A and HLA-B alleles for most subjects in the first cohort. Compared with the 666-donor mean, donors in an Asian-associated ancestry cluster had fewer N-insertions in productive TCRs, according to a later genetic analysis. In an earlier analysis of some 640 of the donors, most TCR beta V segments were observed in productive rearrangements about 90% or about 30% of the time, broadly matching IMGT annotations.

Library preparation employed the immunoSEQ multiplex PCR assay. For the multiplex PCR, a mixture combining 60 forward primers for TCR Vbeta segments and 13 reverse primers for TCR Jbeta segments was used. A multiplex PCR assay on genomic DNA amplified the CDR3 region of rearranged TCR beta genes. The Illumina HiSeq System was used to sequence the amplified TCR beta libraries as 87-base-pair reads. Processing in the source paper ran as follows. A later analysis counted some 74 million unique TCR beta chains across the 600 to 850 repertoires, and 10 million to 11 million of these chains were shared by at least two donors. Raw reads were error-corrected and collapsed into unique sequences with a nearest-neighbor algorithm that merged closely related sequences to remove PCR and sequencing errors. To assign V, D and J gene segments, CDR3 sequences were aligned to IMGT reference sequences. For a sequence to be retained, a match of at least six nucleotides was required to both a V gene segment and a J gene segment. Rearrangements were called productive when the CDR3 lacked stop codons and stayed in frame with V and J; all others were non-productive. Following IMGT convention, CDR3 was defined as the stretch from the second conserved V-encoded cysteine to the conserved J-encoded phenylalanine. In an earlier analysis of around 570 of the donors, sequences lacking an unambiguous match to a single V gene segment were excluded. In an earlier analysis of 500 to 750 of the donors, V segments were called functional above 56.7% productive rearrangements and were called segregating when the between-donor standard deviation exceeded 5%. A statistical classification framework was built for diagnosing cytomegalovirus status from the catalog of TCR beta chain sequences. In a later analysis, TCR nucleotide sequences were compared against IMGT/GENE-DB human TR gene sequences so that V and J genes could be assigned. Using the TCRdist pipeline, a later analysis assigned CDR3 sequences along with most-parsimonious VDJ recombination scenarios. In a later analysis, every TCR beta chain was defined by the combination of its CDR3 amino acid sequence and its V-gene family, and reads without a unique V-gene family were dropped. A later analysis removed 550 to 650 highly shared, low-generation-probability nucleotide sequences to deal with suspected cross-contamination and a sequencing artifact. A later analysis calculated a clonal expansion index for each public chain from normalized within-repertoire ranks of inferred template counts. In a later analysis, generation probabilities were computed using a VDJ recombination model fitted to out-of-frame rearrangements, and the results were checked against IGoR. In a later analysis, TCR-TCR, TCR-HLA and TCR-CMV co-occurrence was scored with hypergeometric tests, and a repertoire-size bias correction was applied to TCR pairs. False discovery rates were estimated in a later analysis by permuting HLA or CMV assignments 20 times. In a later analysis, co-occurring TCRs were grouped using DBSCAN, and TCRdist sequence similarity was added for clustering within HLA-allele-positive subsets. For co-occurrence clustering, repertoires with fewer than 30,000 or more than 120,000 public chains were excluded, along with a handful of repertoires with anomalous nucleotide sharing. TCRdb carries this immuneACCESS record with in-frame sequences only. Its versions omit some clonotypes, under half of them owing to an unresolved V gene in the studies checked, with the rest unexplained. For V, J and clone size, that table is used; D and trimming come from the DNA. The sample contains under 250,000 clones, around 80% of them found a single time. Of the sample, 4.4% falls within the top ten clones.

The V end gives up 0 bases and the J end 1 base, leaving 6 bases in the junction not matched to a gene. Spanning cysteine to phenylalanine, the CDR3 consists of 18 amino acids. Only CDR3 DNA is held: 54 bases, read in frame from base 1. The germline V gene gives CDR1 as SGHDT and CDR2 as YYEEEE. In total, 500 to 700 healthy bone marrow donors made up the cohort. At the time of sampling, every cohort member was nominally healthy, though immune exposures that went unrecorded were likely present. The donor tested CMV seropositive, placing the donor among the 250 to 350 seropositive members of the cohort. Every donor gave a peripheral blood sample, and the peripheral blood mononuclear cells from that sample were used for TCR beta sequencing. Genomic DNA extraction from the blood cell samples was performed with the Qiagen DNeasy Blood Extraction Kit.

This chain joins TRBV5-6 to TRBJ2-1, with 11 junctional bases fitting TRBD2. Sequencing used PBMCs. The source of this sequence is a woman in her 30s in good health and CMV-seropositive. Here is the DNA: TGTGCCAGCAGCTTGGGGGCTCTAGCGGGAGGATCCTACAATGAGCAGTTCTTC. It translates to CASSLGALAGGSYNEQFF.